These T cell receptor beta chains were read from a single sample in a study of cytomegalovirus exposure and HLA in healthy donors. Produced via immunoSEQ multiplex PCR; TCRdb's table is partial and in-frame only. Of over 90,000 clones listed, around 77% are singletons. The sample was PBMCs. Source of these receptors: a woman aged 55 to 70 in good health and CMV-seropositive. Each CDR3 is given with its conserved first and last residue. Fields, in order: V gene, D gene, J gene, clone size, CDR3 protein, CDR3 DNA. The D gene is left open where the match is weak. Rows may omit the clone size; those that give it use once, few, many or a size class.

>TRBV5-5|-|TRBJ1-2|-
CASTVSGTNDYGYTF
TGTGCCAGCACCGTAAGCGGGACAAATGACTATGGCTACACCTTC
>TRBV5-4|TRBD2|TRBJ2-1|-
CASSWSRGLAGSNEQFF
TGTGCCAGCAGCTGGTCTAGAGGACTAGCGGGAAGCAATGAGCAGTTCTTC
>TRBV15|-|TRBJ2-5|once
CATKTQGRGFQETQYF
TGTGCCACCAAAACACAGGGCCGGGGTTTCCAAGAGACCCAGTACTTC
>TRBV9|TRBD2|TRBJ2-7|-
CASSVEPSGRMYEQYF
TGTGCCAGCAGCGTAGAACCTAGCGGGAGGATGTACGAGCAGTACTTC
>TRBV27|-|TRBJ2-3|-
CASSSTGRTDTQYF
TGTGCCAGCAGTTCGACAGGGAGGACAGATACGCAGTATTTT
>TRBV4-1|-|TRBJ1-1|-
CASSQDGNYGEAFF
TGCGCCAGCAGCCAAGACGGGAATTACGGTGAAGCTTTCTTT
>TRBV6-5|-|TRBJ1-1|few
CASSYSSVTTEAFF
TGTGCCAGCAGTTACTCTTCCGTGACAACTGAAGCTTTCTTT
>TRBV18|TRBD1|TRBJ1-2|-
CASSLSSAAGGLSGYTF
TGTGCCAGCTCACTCTCCTCCGCCGCAGGGGGGTTGAGTGGCTACACCTTC
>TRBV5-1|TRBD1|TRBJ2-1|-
CASSFGTQGRNEQFF
TGCGCCAGCAGCTTCGGGACACAGGGGCGAAATGAGCAGTTCTTC
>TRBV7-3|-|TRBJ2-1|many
CASSFGSGNEQFF
TGTGCCAGCAGCTTCGGTAGCGGCAATGAGCAGTTCTTC
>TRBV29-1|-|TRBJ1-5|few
CSVSCPASRTPESRSNQPQHF
TGCAGCGTTTCCTGCCCGGCTTCTAGGACACCGGAATCGAGGAGCAATCAGCCCCAGCATTTT
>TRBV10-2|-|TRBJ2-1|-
CASAHPGTYLYNEQFF
TGCGCCAGCGCCCATCCCGGGACTTACTTGTACAATGAGCAGTTCTTC
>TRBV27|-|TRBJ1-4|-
CASSFGGSHEKLFF
TGTGCCAGCAGTTTTGGGGGGAGCCATGAAAAACTGTTTTTT
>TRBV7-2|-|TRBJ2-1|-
CASSLGQSWREQFF
TGTGCCAGCAGCTTGGGGCAATCCTGGCGTGAGCAGTTCTTC
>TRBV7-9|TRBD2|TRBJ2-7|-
CSSSRGRDEQYF
TGTTCCAGCAGCCGCGGGAGGGACGAGCAGTACTTC
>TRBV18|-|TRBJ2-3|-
CASSPGGGTDTQYF
TGTGCCAGCTCACCGGGCGGGGGCACAGATACGCAGTATTTT
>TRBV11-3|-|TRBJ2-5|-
CASSLGGGLQETQYF
TGTGCCAGCAGCCTAGGGGGGGGACTACAAGAGACCCAGTACTTC
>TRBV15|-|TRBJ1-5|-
CATSRGLSGTSNQPQHF
TGTGCCACCAGCCGAGGTCTGTCAGGAACTAGCAATCAGCCCCAGCATTTT
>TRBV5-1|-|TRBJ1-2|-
CASSGSGLSGFNYGYTF
TGCGCCAGCAGCGGGTCGGGACTTAGCGGATTTAACTATGGCTACACCTTC
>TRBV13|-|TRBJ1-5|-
CASSQGGTDRAQPQHF
TGTGCCAGCAGCCAGGGAGGGACGGACCGGGCCCAGCCCCAGCATTTT
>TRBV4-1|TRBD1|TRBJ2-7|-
CASSQATGGIYEQYF
TGCGCCAGCAGCCAAGCAACAGGGGGCATCTACGAGCAGTACTTC
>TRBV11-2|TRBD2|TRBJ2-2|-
CASSKLAGADTGELFF
TGTGCCAGCAGCAAACTAGCGGGCGCGGATACCGGGGAGCTGTTTTTT
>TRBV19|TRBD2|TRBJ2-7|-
CASSTTGLAYSYEQYF
TGTGCCAGTAGTACCACGGGACTAGCGTATTCCTACGAGCAGTACTTC
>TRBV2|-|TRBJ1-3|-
CASRTGGPSGNTIYF
TGTGCCAGCAGGACGGGGGGACCATCTGGAAACACCATATATTTT
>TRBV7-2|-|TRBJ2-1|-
CASSLNQGSGEQFF
TGTGCCAGCAGCTTAAATCAGGGTTCGGGTGAGCAGTTCTTC
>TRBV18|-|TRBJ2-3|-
CASSPDWQQNTQYF
TGTGCCAGCTCACCGGACTGGCAGCAGAATACGCAGTATTTT
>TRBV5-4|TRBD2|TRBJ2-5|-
CASSLGTSGSRETQYF
TGTGCCAGCAGCTTAGGGACTAGCGGGAGTCGAGAGACCCAGTACTTC
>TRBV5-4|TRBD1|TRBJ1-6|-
CASSTWTGVHNSPLHF
TGTGCCAGCAGCACCTGGACAGGAGTTCATAATTCACCCCTCCACTTT
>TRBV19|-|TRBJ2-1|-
CASSMGGGGYNEQFF
TGTGCCAGTAGTATGGGGGGAGGGGGGTACAATGAGCAGTTCTTC
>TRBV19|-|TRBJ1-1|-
CASSQTVNTEAFF
TGTGCCAGTAGTCAGACAGTGAACACTGAAGCTTTCTTT